This T cell receptor beta chain was identified during a study of cytomegalovirus exposure and HLA in healthy donors. Background on the study: Approximately 180 million T cells yielded 100 million or so unique TCR beta sequences, as an earlier analysis found. General study results and limits: The study recorded 150 to 200 TCR beta chains that were cytomegalovirus-associated. Highly shared variants forming one cluster were likely a sequencing artifact. Per a prior analysis, the majority of TCR beta V segments were productive roughly 90% or roughly 30% of the time.

Comment on this clone: The antigen is undetermined. Other DNA sequences from this sample encode an identical CDR3 as well.

Primers: 60 Vbeta forward and 13 Jbeta reverse. Sequencing was performed with immunoSEQ multiplex PCR; in TCRdb, only in-frame clones are kept and a portion is missing. Of 160,000 or so clones detected, over 80% appear once; the ten largest clones hold roughly 1.4%. This TCR came from a woman aged 18-29 years in good health and CMV-seronegative. What was sequenced was PBMCs.

The CDR3 DNA reads TGTGCCAGCAGTTTTGGGAGTACGGATACGCAGTATTTT. This translates into CASSFGSTDTQYF. This chain joins TRBV28 and TRBJ2-3; a weak D match, TRBD2 (5 bases). CDR1 MDHEN and CDR2 SYDVKM come from the germline V gene. Trimming pared 3 bases from V and 6 bases from J, leaving 10 bases between. The CDR3 has 13 amino acids.